This entry concerns a single T cell receptor (beta chain). The data were obtained in a study of blood T cell repertoires in COVID-19. Study background: Acute and convalescent COVID-19 specimens originated in the United States, Italy and Spain.

Germline CDR1 MDHEN, CDR2 SYDVKM. V was cut by 11 bases and J by 2 bases, with 13 bases left in between. The CDR3 is 13 amino acids. Authors' analysis steps: Estimation of nucleated cell counts was performed using reference gene primer amplification. Assay used: immunoSEQ multiplex PCR; TCRdb lists only in-frame clones, some missing. The V and J calls and clone size are taken from that table; D and trimming were inferred from the DNA. The repertoire includes 400,000 to 550,000 clones, approximately 90% of them detected once, and roughly 4% sits in the top ten. The chain recombines TRBV28 with TRBJ1-5; tentatively, D is TRBD1 (5 bases). The source is a woman aged 25 to 39 with acute or convalescent COVID-19. What was sequenced was peripheral blood. DNA of the CDR3: TGTGCCGTCGTCGGGGGAGGCAATCAGCCCCAGCATTTT. Amino acids: CAVVGGGNQPQHF.